This TCR beta chain derives from a study of cytomegalovirus exposure and HLA in healthy donors. Overall study findings and caveats: Rarity held for most TCR sequences, but there were some public TCRs that occurred in many donors.

Deletions cut 5 bases from V and 8 bases from J, with 10 bases between. The CDR3 length is 12 residues. The germline gives CDR1 MNHEY, CDR2 SMNVEV (reference sequence). Donors showed nominal health when sampled, although they likely had unrecorded immune exposures. Researchers ran the PCR with 60 Vbeta and 13 Jbeta primers. Clones were sequenced by immunoSEQ multiplex PCR, and TCRdb holds only the in-frame ones, with some missing. The sample shows under 150,000 clones, approximately 83% of them seen only once. A remark on this clone: Its specificity is not known.

The clonotype was recovered from a woman aged 40-49 years in good health and CMV-seronegative. V and J are TRBV27 and TRBJ2-1; D call uncertain. Sequencing input: PBMCs. The CDR3 is CASSPLGYEQFF. In DNA, the CDR3 is TGTGCCAGCAGTCCCCTAGGTTATGAGCAGTTCTTC.